This T cell receptor beta chain stems from a study of T cells after yellow fever vaccination. This clonotype was recorded many times. MiXCR, applied by TCRdb to the 5' RACE reads, yields one record per CDR3 protein. Of about 150,000 distinct CDR3 sequences listed, approximately 6.2% are singletons. The clonotype comes from a man aged 18-30 years who received the YFV17D yellow fever vaccine. The sequencing used CD4+ T cells sorted from PBMCs, collected on the day of the first yellow fever vaccination.

The chain's CDR3 is CASSLVGLHTEAFF. DNA for the CDR3: TGCGCCAGCAGCTTGGTCGGGCTTCACACTGAAGCTTTCTTT. This chain joins TRBV5-1 and TRBJ1-1; D not resolved. Germline loops: CDR1 SGHRS, CDR2 YFSETQ. This CDR3 region has 14 residues. The V and J ends lost 0 bases and 3 bases respectively, with 9 bases between them.